This is a list of T cell receptor beta chains from one sample in a study of blood T cells in healthy people across ages. TCRdb re-called the 5' RACE reads through MiXCR, storing one row per CDR3 protein. The sample lists around 1.5 million distinct CDR3 sequences, 55% to 75% occurring once. Sequencing input: blood. These TCRs come from a man younger than 35 in good health. CDR3s include the opening cysteine and the closing phenylalanine or tryptophan. D genes are given only for firm matches. Size is stated for part of the rows, as once, few or many counts, or as a class when the clone is expanded.

TGTGCCAGCAGTCCACGACAGGGGTTCGGAGATGAGCAGTTCTTC,CASSPRQGFGDEQFF,TRBV27,TRBJ2-1,15,-,TRBD1
TGTGCCAGCAGCGTTGGGACAATGAACACTGAAGCTTTCTTT,CASSVGTMNTEAFF,TRBV9,TRBJ1-1,14,-,-
TGCGCCAGCAGCGCGGGCGGGACTAGCGGGAGGGGTGAGCAGTTCTTC,CASSAGGTSGRGEQFF,TRBV10-2,TRBJ2-1,16,-,TRBD2
TGTGCCACCAGCCTACGGACAGGCTATAGCAATCAGCCCCAGCATTTT,CATSLRTGYSNQPQHF,TRBV15,TRBJ1-5,16,few,TRBD1
TGCAGTGCTAGAGGCCCTGTGGGGGCCGCCTACAATGAGCAGTTCTTC,CSARGPVGAAYNEQFF,TRBV20-1,TRBJ2-1,16,-,-
TGTGCCAGCAGCTGGAACAGGGGAGATCAAGAGACCCAGTACTTC,CASSWNRGDQETQYF,TRBV5-4,TRBJ2-5,15,once,TRBD1
TGCAGTGCTCCGGACAGGTCCATCATAGCTAACTATGGCTACACCTTC,CSAPDRSIIANYGYTF,TRBV20-1,TRBJ1-2,16,-,TRBD1
TGCAGCGTCTCCCGGAGTGGGGCCTACAATGAGCAGTTCTTC,CSVSRSGAYNEQFF,TRBV29-1,TRBJ2-1,14,few,-
TGTGCCAGCAGCTTAGCACCGAGTGGGACAGAAGGGGATGAGCAGTTCTTC,CASSLAPSGTEGDEQFF,TRBV7-9,TRBJ2-1,17,-,TRBD1
TGCGCCAGCAGGGCAACTAGCGGGGGTTACGAGCAGTACTTC,CASRATSGGYEQYF,TRBV10-1,TRBJ2-7,14,once,TRBD2
TGTGCCAGCAGCCCAACCACAATCTGGGAAGGCAATGAGCAGTTCTTC,CASSPTTIWEGNEQFF,TRBV6-2/TRBV6-3,TRBJ2-1,16,-,-
TGTGCCAGCAGTTTATTGTCCGGGGAGACCCAGTACTTC,CASSLLSGETQYF,TRBV27,TRBJ2-5,13,few,-
TGCGCCAGCAGCCAAGGGACAGGTCCGGGAAATGAAAAACTGTTTTTT,CASSQGTGPGNEKLFF,TRBV4-3,TRBJ1-4,16,-,TRBD1
TGCGCCAGCAGTGAGGAGGGAATAGGGATCTACGAGCAGTACTTC,CASSEEGIGIYEQYF,TRBV10-2,TRBJ2-7,15,-,-
TGCAGTGCAAACGGACAGGGAAACACAGATACGCAGTATTTT,CSANGQGNTDTQYF,TRBV20-1,TRBJ2-3,14,-,TRBD1
TGTGCCAGCAGCCAGGGACGGGATAATTCACCCTTCCACTTT,CASSQGRDNSPFHF,TRBV7-9,TRBJ1-6,14,-,-
TGTGCCAGCAGTGGTCAACTTGATAATTCACCCCTCCACTTT,CASSGQLDNSPLHF,TRBV27,TRBJ1-6,14,-,-
TGTGCCAGCAGCCCATTTAGAGGGACTTTGGTCTTAAGGGAGCTGTTTTTT,CASSPFRGTLVLRELFF,TRBV11-1,TRBJ2-2,17,once,-
TGTGCCAGCAGCTCCCCCCCACAGGGGGCGATTATAGGGGCCAACGTCCTGACTTTC,CASSSPPQGAIIGANVLTF,TRBV7-9,TRBJ2-6,19,-,TRBD1
TGTGCCAGCAGCTTAATCGGACTAGCGGGCAATGAGCAGTTCTTC,CASSLIGLAGNEQFF,TRBV5-6,TRBJ2-1,15,-,TRBD2
TGCAGTGCTCCTAGGGAAGCTGGGGCCAACGTCCTGACTTTC,CSAPREAGANVLTF,TRBV20-1,TRBJ2-6,14,-,-
TGTGCCAGCAGCTTCTTTCTGGACGGACTAGCGCTCTCCTACAATGAGCAGTTCTTC,CASSFFLDGLALSYNEQFF,TRBV11-2,TRBJ2-1,19,-,TRBD2